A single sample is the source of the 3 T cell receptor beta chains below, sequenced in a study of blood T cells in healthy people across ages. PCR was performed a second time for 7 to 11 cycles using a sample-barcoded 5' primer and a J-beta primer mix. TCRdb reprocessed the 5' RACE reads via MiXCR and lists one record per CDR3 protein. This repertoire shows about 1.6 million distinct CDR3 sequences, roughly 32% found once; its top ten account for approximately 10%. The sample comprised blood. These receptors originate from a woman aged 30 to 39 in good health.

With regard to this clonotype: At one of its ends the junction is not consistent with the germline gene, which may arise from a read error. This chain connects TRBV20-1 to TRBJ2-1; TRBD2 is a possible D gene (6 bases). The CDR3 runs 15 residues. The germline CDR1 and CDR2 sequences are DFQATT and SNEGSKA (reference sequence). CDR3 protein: CSARMSGSSYDEQFF. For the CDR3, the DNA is TGCAGTGCTAGAATGTCCGGGAGCTCCTACGATGAGCAGTTCTTC.

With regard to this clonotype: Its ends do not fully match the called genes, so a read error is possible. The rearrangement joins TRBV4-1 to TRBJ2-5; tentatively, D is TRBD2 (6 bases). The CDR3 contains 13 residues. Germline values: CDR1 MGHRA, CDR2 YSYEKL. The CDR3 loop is CANSPTSLQTQYF. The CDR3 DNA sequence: TGCGCCAACAGCCCGACTAGTCTACAGACCCAGTACTTC.

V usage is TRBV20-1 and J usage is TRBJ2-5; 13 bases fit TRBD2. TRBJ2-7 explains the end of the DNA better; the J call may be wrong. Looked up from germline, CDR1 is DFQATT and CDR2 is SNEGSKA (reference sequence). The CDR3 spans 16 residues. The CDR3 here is CSVTDSWTSGGNEQYF. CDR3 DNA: TGCAGTGTTACCGACTCCTGGACTAGCGGGGGCAACGAGCAGTACTTC.